Following are 5 T cell receptor beta chains from one sample sequenced in a study of beta chain features in type 1 diabetes. Whole-study findings and limits: Shorter TCRB CDR3s, moderately but significantly so, marked every one of the four CD4+ subsets in Type 1 diabetes patients.

Every isolated RNA sample was fully reverse transcribed, so sequencing captured expressed TCRB transcripts. The repertoire was sequenced with immunoSEQ multiplex PCR; TCRdb's copy has only in-frame clones and lacks some. This repertoire shows roughly 220,000 clones, 16% found once; its top ten account for about 0.08%. Their recognized antigens are unknown. Input material: naive CD4+ T cells from blood. The source is a man aged 30 to 39 with type 1 diabetes.

The genes are TRBV29-1 and TRBJ2-7; D perhaps matches TRBD1 (7 bases). Trimming pared 4 bases from V and 1 base from J, leaving 14 bases between. The CDR3 covers 14 residues. Germline V lookup: CDR1 SQVTM, CDR2 ANQGSEA. The CDR3 DNA follows: TGCAGCGTTGGTGCAGGGGGGACGTCCTACGAGCAGTACTTC. Its protein product is CSVGAGGTSYEQYF.

The CDR3, as DNA: TGTGCCAGCAGCTTAGCGGGGACCAAAAAGTACTTC. Amino acids: CASSLAGTKKYF. The chain has TRBV7-9 and TRBJ2-4; D may correspond to TRBD1 or TRBD2 (5 bases each). This CDR3 is built from 12 residues. Germline lookup yields CDR1 SEHNR and CDR2 FQNEAQ (reference sequence). Trimming took 0 bases from V and 14 from J, leaving 11 bases between them.

This clone was detected only a few times. V and J are TRBV18 and TRBJ2-5; 7 bases agree with TRBD1. Germline lookup yields CDR1 KGHSH and CDR2 LQKENI. V lost 3 bases and J lost 2; bases outside the gene matches: 3. There are 14 residues in the CDR3. In DNA form, the CDR3 reads TGTGCCAGCTCACCGGGACAGAGACAAGAGACCCAGTACTTC. Translating gives CASSPGQRQETQYF.

This clone was detected a few times. The chain has TRBV7-9 and TRBJ2-3; D is unresolved. Trimming left V 5 bases short and J 5 bases short, with 5 bases between. The CDR3 runs to 11 residues. Germline loops: CDR1 SEHNR, CDR2 FQNEAQ (reference sequence). CDR3 sequence reads: CASSTGDTQYF. CDR3 DNA sequence: TGTGCCAGCAGCACCGGAGATACGCAGTATTTT.

The rearrangement uses TRBV7-2 and TRBJ1-2, with TRBD1 identical over 10 bases. The V gene's germline CDR1 is SGHTA and CDR2 FQGNSA. The CDR3 contains 14 residues. Trimming at V came to 3 bases and at J to 8 bases, leaving 6 bases not matched to a gene. CDR3 bases: TGTGCCAGCAGCTTTCAGACAGGGGGCCAGGGCTACACCTTC. Translated: CASSFQTGGQGYTF.